This entry is about one T cell receptor beta chain. Its specificity is not known. Sample-barcoded 5' priming and a J-beta primer mix drove a second PCR of about 6 to 12 cycles. TCRdb passed the 5' RACE reads through MiXCR, listing each CDR3 protein once. The sample contains approximately 1.5 million distinct CDR3 sequences, about 42% of which appear only once. This sample stems from a study of blood T cells in healthy people across ages. Broader study findings: Samples with more naive T cells showed higher observed beta diversity.

Germline CDR1 ENHRY, CDR2 SYGVKD. Trimming removed 0 bases from V and 1 base from J, with 15 bases in between. This CDR3 has 17 amino acids. V is TRBV10-3 and J is TRBJ1-2; unclear D gene. This clonotype originated in a woman aged 18-30 years in good health. Sequencing was performed on blood. The CDR3 nucleotides read TGTGCCATCAGTGAGTCAGAAGCGCCGCTCTTTAACTATGGCTACACCTTC. The encoded protein is CAISESEAPLFNYGYTF.